This T cell receptor beta chain was sequenced for a study of technical replicates of blood from a handful of donors. Germline values: CDR1 SGHVS, CDR2 FNYEAQ. Trimming pared 6 bases from V and 4 bases from J, leaving 9 bases between. This CDR3 is built from 12 residues. Data came from immunoSEQ multiplex PCR; TCRdb stores just in-frame clones and leaves some out. This sample yields approximately 75,000 clones, of which approximately 96% are seen a single time; 0.36% belongs to the top ten. The chain couples TRBV7-6 to TRBJ2-5; D perhaps matches TRBD2 (5 bases). The TCR comes from a human donor in good health. Material: T cells isolated from PBMCs. CDR3: CASRDLAETQYF. DNA for the CDR3: TGTGCCAGCAGGGATCTAGCAGAGACCCAGTACTTC.